The table lists the clone carrying this TCR beta chain with many counts. Its antigen is still unknown. This entry is derived from a study of molecular identifiers for immune sequencing clone quantification. Per germline, CDR1 MNHNS and CDR2 SASEGT. There are 15 residues in the CDR3. Trimming took off 3 bases at V and 5 bases at J, with 15 bases between the two ends. One entry per CDR3 protein, called by TCRdb with MiXCR from the PCR reads. The data show about 320,000 distinct CDR3 sequences, about 22% seen once. Study findings and constraints: Over 99% of effector molecules, yet under 1% of naive-cell molecules, were held by clones above 20 RNA copies.

The TCR originated in a human donor in good health. Some libraries in this study had Jurkat cell RNA spiked in. V and J are TRBV6-1 and TRBJ2-3, with a tentative D call TRBD2 (5 bases). Specimen: naive CD8+ T cells from blood, with Jurkat cell RNA spiked in. As for subset: FACS-sorted CD8+CD4-CCR7+CD45RA+ naive T cells. The CDR3 here is CASSESRRTGDTQYF. The CDR3 nucleotides are TGTGCCAGCAGTGAGAGTAGGCGGACTGGAGATACGCAGTATTTT.